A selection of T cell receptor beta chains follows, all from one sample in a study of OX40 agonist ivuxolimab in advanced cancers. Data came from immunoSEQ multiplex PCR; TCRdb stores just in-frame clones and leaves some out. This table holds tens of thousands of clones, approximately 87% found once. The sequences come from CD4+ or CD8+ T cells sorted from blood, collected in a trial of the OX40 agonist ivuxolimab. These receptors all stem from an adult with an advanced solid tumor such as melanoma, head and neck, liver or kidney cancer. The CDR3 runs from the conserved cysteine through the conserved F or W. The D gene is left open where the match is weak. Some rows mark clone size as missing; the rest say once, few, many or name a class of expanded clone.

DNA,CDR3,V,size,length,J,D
TGTGCCAGCAGCGTAGGTCTGGGTGTTAATCAGCCCCAGCATTTT,CASSVGLGVNQPQHF,TRBV9,.,15,TRBJ1-5,.
TGTGCCAGCAACCCAGGGGACTTCTCTGGAAACACCATATATTTT,CASNPGDFSGNTIYF,TRBV7-2,.,15,TRBJ1-3,.
TGTGCCAGCAGCTCGATCGCCGGGGAGCTGTTTTTT,CASSSIAGELFF,TRBV5-4,.,12,TRBJ2-2,.
TGTGCCAGTAGTATAGGGGCACCCTTGAACACCGGGGAGCTGTTTTTT,CASSIGAPLNTGELFF,TRBV19,.,16,TRBJ2-2,.
TGTGCCAGCAGCCCACAGGGTGATCAGCCCCAGCATTTT,CASSPQGDQPQHF,TRBV7-2,.,13,TRBJ1-5,.
TGTGCCAGCAGATCAGACAGGGTTCATGGCTACACCTTC,CASRSDRVHGYTF,TRBV6-5,.,13,TRBJ1-2,TRBD1
TGTGCCATCAGTGAGTCGGCGTTGGGTAGCAATCAGCCCCAGCATTTT,CAISESALGSNQPQHF,TRBV10-3,.,16,TRBJ1-5,.
TGCGCCAGCAGCCAACGGACAGGGCGCACCTACGAGCAGTACTTC,CASSQRTGRTYEQYF,TRBV4-1,.,15,TRBJ2-7,TRBD1
TGTGCCAGGGAAGGGGGGGCTGATACGCAGTATTTT,CAREGGADTQYF,TRBV2,.,12,TRBJ2-3,.
TGCGCCAGCAGCCCCGGGACAGGGAACACCGGGGAGCTGTTTTTT,CASSPGTGNTGELFF,TRBV5-1,once,15,TRBJ2-2,TRBD1
TGTGCCAGCAGTCGGCCGGGTAGCACAGATACGCAGTATTTT,CASSRPGSTDTQYF,TRBV25-1,.,14,TRBJ2-3,.
TGTGCCAGCAGCTTGGGGGGGCTCTACGAGCAGTACTTC,CASSLGGLYEQYF,TRBV5-5,.,13,TRBJ2-7,.
TGCGCCAGCAGCCAAGCGGTCGAGCCCAAAAACATTCAGTACTTC,CASSQAVEPKNIQYF,TRBV4-3,.,15,TRBJ2-4,.
TGTGCCAGCAGTGAACTACCCCAGGGTGAGCAGTTCTTC,CASSELPQGEQFF,TRBV6-4,few,13,TRBJ2-1,.
TGTGCCACCAGGATTTCCCTTAACTATGGCTACACCTTC,CATRISLNYGYTF,TRBV6-1,.,13,TRBJ1-2,.
TGTGCCAGCAGCCAAGCTCGGAAAGAGGAAGCTTTCTTT,CASSQARKEEAFF,TRBV14,.,13,TRBJ1-1,.
TGCGCCAGCAGCCTACAGGGTAAGAACACTGAAGCTTTCTTT,CASSLQGKNTEAFF,TRBV5-1,few,14,TRBJ1-1,.
TGTGCCAGCAGCCGGGAAAACTATGGCTACACCTTC,CASSRENYGYTF,TRBV7-8,.,12,TRBJ1-2,.
TGCGCCAGCAGCTTGGAGAGCTCCTATAATTCACCCCTCCACTTT,CASSLESSYNSPLHF,TRBV5-1,.,15,TRBJ1-6,.
TGTGCCAGCCAACAGGGGGCAGATACTGAAGCTTTCTTT,CASQQGADTEAFF,TRBV7-9,.,13,TRBJ1-1,TRBD1
TGTGCCAGCAAAAGCGGGGGGTCCAGCTCCTACAATGAGCAGTTCTTC,CASKSGGSSSYNEQFF,TRBV2,.,16,TRBJ2-1,TRBD2
TGTGCTAGTGGTTTGGGGACTCAGTACAATGAGCAGTTCTTC,CASGLGTQYNEQFF,TRBV12-5,.,14,TRBJ2-1,.
TGTGCCAGTAGACTAGCGGGGGGCACCGGGGAGCTGTTTTTT,CASRLAGGTGELFF,TRBV5-8,few,14,TRBJ2-2,TRBD2
TGTGCCAGTAGTATCGGGACTAGCGGGGGCCTACGAAGCACAGATACGCAGTATTTT,CASSIGTSGGLRSTDTQYF,TRBV19,few,19,TRBJ2-3,TRBD2
TGCGCCAGCAGCGCCCGAGGACAGGCTCCAGATACGCAGTATTTT,CASSARGQAPDTQYF,TRBV4-3,.,15,TRBJ2-3,TRBD1
TGTGCCACCAGCAGAGATGGACAGAGCGCTAACTATGGCTACACCTTC,CATSRDGQSANYGYTF,TRBV15,.,16,TRBJ1-2,.